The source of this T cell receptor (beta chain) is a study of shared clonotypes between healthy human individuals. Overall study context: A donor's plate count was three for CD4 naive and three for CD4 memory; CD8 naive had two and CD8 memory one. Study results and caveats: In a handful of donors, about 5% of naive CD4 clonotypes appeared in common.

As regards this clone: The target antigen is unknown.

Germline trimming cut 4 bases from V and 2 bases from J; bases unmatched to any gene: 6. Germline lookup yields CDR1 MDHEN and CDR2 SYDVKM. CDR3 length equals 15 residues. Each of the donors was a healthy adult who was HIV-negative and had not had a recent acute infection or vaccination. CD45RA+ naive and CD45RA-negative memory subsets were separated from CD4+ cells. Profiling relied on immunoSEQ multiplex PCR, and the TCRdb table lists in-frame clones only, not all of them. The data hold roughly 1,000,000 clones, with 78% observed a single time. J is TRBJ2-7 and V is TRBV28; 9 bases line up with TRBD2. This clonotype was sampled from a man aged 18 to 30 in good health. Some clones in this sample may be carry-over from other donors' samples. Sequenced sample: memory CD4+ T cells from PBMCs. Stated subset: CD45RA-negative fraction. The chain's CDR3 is CASSSPTSGTYEQYF. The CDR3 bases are TGTGCCAGCAGTTCCCCGACTAGCGGAACCTACGAGCAGTACTTC.